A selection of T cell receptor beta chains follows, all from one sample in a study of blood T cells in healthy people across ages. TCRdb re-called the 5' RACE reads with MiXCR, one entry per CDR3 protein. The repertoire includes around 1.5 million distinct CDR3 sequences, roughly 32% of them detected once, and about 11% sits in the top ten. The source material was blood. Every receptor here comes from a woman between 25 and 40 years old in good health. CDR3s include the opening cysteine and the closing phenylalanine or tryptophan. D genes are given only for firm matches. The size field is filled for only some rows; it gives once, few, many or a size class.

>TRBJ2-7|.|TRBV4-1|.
TGCGCCAGCAGCCAAGGGGCGGGCCCTGGAGCTGCCTACGAGCAGTACTTC
CASSQGAGPGAAYEQYF
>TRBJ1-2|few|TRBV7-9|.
TGTGCCAGCAGCCCAGGCGCAGCCTTTAACTATGGCTACACCTTC
CASSPGAAFNYGYTF
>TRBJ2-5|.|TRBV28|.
TGTGCCAGCAGCCAGACTAGGGACCTGTGGGAGCAGTACTTC
CASSQTRDLWEQYF
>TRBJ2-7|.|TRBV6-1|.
TGTGCCAGCGTCCTTCTAGGGACCTCCTACGAGCAGTACTTC
CASVLLGTSYEQYF
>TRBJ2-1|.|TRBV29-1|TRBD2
TGCAGCGTTGGACGGCTGGCGGGGGGAGCTCCGGAGCAGTTCTTC
CSVGRLAGGAPEQFF
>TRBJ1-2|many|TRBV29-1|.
TGCAGCGTTGAGGACGGGGGGGCAAGTGGCTACACCTTC
CSVEDGGASGYTF
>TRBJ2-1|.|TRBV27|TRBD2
TGTGCCAGCAGTTTATCCGGGACTAGCGGGAACAGTGAGCAGTTCTTC
CASSLSGTSGNSEQFF
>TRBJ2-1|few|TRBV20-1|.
TGCAGTGCTAGAGTCCGGGCCCTTGAGCAGTTCTTC
CSARVRALEQFF
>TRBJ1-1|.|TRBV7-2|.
TGTGCCAGCAGCTTTACAACAGCCAAGAACACTGAAGCTTTCTTT
CASSFTTAKNTEAFF
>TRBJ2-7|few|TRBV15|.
TGTGCCACCTCCGTCCCGGGCGGAAACTCCTACGAGCAGTACTTC
CATSVPGGNSYEQYF
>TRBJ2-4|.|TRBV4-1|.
TGCGCCAGCAGCCAAGATCACCCGGTAGCCAAAAACATTCAGTACTTC
CASSQDHPVAKNIQYF
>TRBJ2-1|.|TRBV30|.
TGTGCCTGGGCCATGAGAAACAATGAGCAGTTCTTC
CAWAMRNNEQFF
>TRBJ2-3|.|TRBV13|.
TGTGCCAGCAGCTTAGGGTGGGAGGATACAGATACGCAGTATTTT
CASSLGWEDTDTQYF
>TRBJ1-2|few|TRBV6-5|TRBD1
TGTGCCAGCAGTTACCAAACAGGGGGCGGTGGCTATGGCTACACCTTC
CASSYQTGGGGYGYTF
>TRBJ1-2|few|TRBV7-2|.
TGTGCCAGCAGCTTTCGGCCTAAACCTACTGCGGGATATGGCTACACCTTC
CASSFRPKPTAGYGYTF
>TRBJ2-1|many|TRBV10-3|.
TGTGCCATCACCCAAGGGGCTGAGCAGTTCTTC
CAITQGAEQFF
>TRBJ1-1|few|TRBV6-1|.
TGTGCCAGCAGTGAAGGTGGGAGGAACACTGAAGCTTTCTTT
CASSEGGRNTEAFF